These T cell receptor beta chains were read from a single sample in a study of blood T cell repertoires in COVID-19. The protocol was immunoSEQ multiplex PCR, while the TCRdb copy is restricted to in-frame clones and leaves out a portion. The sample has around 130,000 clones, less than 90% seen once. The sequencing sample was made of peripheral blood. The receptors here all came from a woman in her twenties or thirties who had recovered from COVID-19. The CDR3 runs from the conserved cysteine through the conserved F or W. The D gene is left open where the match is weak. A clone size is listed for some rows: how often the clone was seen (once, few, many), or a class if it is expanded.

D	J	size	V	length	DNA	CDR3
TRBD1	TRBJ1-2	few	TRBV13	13	TGTGCCAGCAGCCCTGAAACAGGGGGTGGCTACACCTTC	CASSPETGGGYTF
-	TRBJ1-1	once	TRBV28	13	TGTGCCAGCACTACATTGGGGGGCACTGAAGCTTTCTTT	CASTTLGGTEAFF
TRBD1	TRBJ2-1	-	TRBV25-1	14	TGTGCCAGCAGCGGGGACAGGGCAAACAATGAGCAGTTCTTC	CASSGDRANNEQFF
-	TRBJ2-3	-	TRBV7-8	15	TGTGCCAGCACCCCCCGGGGTGGATCCACAGATACGCAGTATTTT	CASTPRGGSTDTQYF
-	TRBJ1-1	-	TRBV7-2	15	TGTGCCAGCAGCTCCAAAATGGGGGGGGTTGTTGAAGCTTTCTTT	CASSSKMGGVVEAFF
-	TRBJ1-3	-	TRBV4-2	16	TGTGCCAGCAGCCAAGATTCAGGCTACTCTGGAAACACCATATATTTT	CASSQDSGYSGNTIYF
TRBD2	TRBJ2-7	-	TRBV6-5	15	TGTGCCAGCAGTTACACCGTAGCGGGAGAATACGAGCAGTACTTC	CASSYTVAGEYEQYF
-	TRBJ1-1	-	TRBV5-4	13	TGTGCCAGCAGCTTCCCCCCGAGCACTGAAGCTTTCTTT	CASSFPPSTEAFF
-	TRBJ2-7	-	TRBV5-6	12	TGTGCCAGCAGCCCGGGGGTCTACGAGCAGTACTTC	CASSPGVYEQYF
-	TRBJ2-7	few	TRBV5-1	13	TGCGCCAGCAGCTTGGACAGGATCTACGAGCAGTACTTC	CASSLDRIYEQYF
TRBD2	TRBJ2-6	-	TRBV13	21	TGTGCCAGCAGCTTGGACGTGGGACTAGCGGGAGGGCCTTCTGGGGCCAACGTCCTGACTTTC	CASSLDVGLAGGPSGANVLTF
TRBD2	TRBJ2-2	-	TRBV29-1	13	TGCAGCGTTGCAGTAGGACTAGCAGGGGAGCTGTTTTTT	CSVAVGLAGELFF
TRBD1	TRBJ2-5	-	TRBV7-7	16	TGTGCTAGCAGCTTAGAACCAGGGGGAATTGGAGAGACCCAGTACTTC	CASSLEPGGIGETQYF
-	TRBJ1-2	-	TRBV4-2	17	TGTGCCAGCAGCCTACTCACGGGGGGGCGCTCGGACTATGGCTACACCTTC	CASSLLTGGRSDYGYTF
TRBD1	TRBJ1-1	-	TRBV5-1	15	TGCGCCAGCAGCTTCACAGGGGGCGGGAACACTGAAGCTTTCTTT	CASSFTGGGNTEAFF
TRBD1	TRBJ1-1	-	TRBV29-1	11	TGCAGCGGGACAGGGCTTACTGAAGCTTTCTTT	CSGTGLTEAFF
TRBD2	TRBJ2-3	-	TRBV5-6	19	TGTGCCAGCAGCGCGGTTCTAGCGGGGGGGCCGACTAGCACAGATACGCAGTATTTT	CASSAVLAGGPTSTDTQYF
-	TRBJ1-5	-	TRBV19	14	TGTGCCAGTAGTATTCAGGGGAAGAATCAGCCCCAGCATTTT	CASSIQGKNQPQHF
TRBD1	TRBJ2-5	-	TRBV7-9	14	TGTGCCAGCAGCCCCGGGACAGACCAAGAGACCCAGTACTTC	CASSPGTDQETQYF
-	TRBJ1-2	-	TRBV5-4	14	TGTGCCAGCAGCACGACAGGAACTAACTATGGCTACACCTTC	CASSTTGTNYGYTF
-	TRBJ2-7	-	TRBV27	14	TGTGCCAGCAGTCTAAGCCCAGGGTCTAGGGAGCAGTACTTC	CASSLSPGSREQYF
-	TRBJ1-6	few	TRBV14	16	TGTGCCAGCAGCCAAGAATCTGCAGGTTCCGGTTCACCCCTCCACTTT	CASSQESAGSGSPLHF
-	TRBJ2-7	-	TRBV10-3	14	TGTGCCATCAGTGAGTTCACGGGACAAGTCGAGCAGTACTTC	CAISEFTGQVEQYF
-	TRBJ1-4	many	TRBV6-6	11	TGTGCCAGCAGTTACTCCGGGAAACTGTTTTTT	CASSYSGKLFF
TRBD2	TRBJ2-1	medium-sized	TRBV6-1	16	TGTGCCAGCAGTGAAGGGGTGCTAGCGGGAGTCAGTGAGCAGTTCTTC	CASSEGVLAGVSEQFF
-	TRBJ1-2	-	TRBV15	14	TGTGCCACCAGCGGGCCCCCTTCGAACTATGGCTACACCTTC	CATSGPPSNYGYTF
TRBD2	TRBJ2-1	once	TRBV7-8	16	TGTGCCAGCAGCGCGAACGTAGCGGGGGGGAACAATGAGCAGTTCTTC	CASSANVAGGNNEQFF
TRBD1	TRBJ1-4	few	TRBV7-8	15	TGTGCCAGCAGCCTCGGGACAGGGGGCTTGGAAAAACTGTTTTTT	CASSLGTGGLEKLFF
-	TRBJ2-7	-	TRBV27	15	TGTGCCAGCAGTCCACCCGAGGTCGGTAGCTACGAGCAGTACTTC	CASSPPEVGSYEQYF
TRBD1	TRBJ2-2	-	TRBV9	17	TGTGCCAGCAGCGTCGCACAGGGGATCGCGAACACCGGGGAGCTGTTTTTT	CASSVAQGIANTGELFF
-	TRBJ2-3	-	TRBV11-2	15	TGTGCCAGCAGCTTTGAGGGCCTGGGCGCAGATACGCAGTATTTT	CASSFEGLGADTQYF
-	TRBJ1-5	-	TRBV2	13	TGTGCCAGCACCCAGGAAACCAATCAGCCCCAGCATTTT	CASTQETNQPQHF
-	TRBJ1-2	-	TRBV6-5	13	TGTGCCGGCCGAACAGGGTATGACTATGGCTACACCTTC	CAGRTGYDYGYTF
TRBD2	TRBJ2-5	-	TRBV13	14	TGTGCCAGCAGGAGCCGGGGGGGCAGGGAGACCCAGTACTTC	CASRSRGGRETQYF
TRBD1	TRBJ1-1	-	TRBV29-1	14	TGCAGCGTTGACTCCGGGACAGTTAACACTGAAGCTTTCTTT	CSVDSGTVNTEAFF
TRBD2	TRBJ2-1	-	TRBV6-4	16	TGTGCCAGCAGTGACTCTGGAACTAGCGGATACAATGAGCAGTTCTTC	CASSDSGTSGYNEQFF
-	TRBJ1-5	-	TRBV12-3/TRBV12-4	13	TGTGCCAGCAGTTTAGTAAGCAATCAGCCCCAGCATTTT	CASSLVSNQPQHF
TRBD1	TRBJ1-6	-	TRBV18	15	TGTGCCAGCTCAGCAGAGGACAGGGGTAATTCACCCCTCCACTTT	CASSAEDRGNSPLHF
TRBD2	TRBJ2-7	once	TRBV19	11	TGTGCCAGTAGCCGGGGGGGCAAGCAGTACTTC	CASSRGGKQYF
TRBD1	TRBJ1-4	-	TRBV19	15	TGTGCCAGTAGGGGCCCGGGACAGGGAAACGAAAAACTGTTTTTT	CASRGPGQGNEKLFF
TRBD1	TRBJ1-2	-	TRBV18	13	TGTGCCAGCTCACCGGGACAGGACTATGGCTACACCTTC	CASSPGQDYGYTF
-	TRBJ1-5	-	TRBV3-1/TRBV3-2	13	TGTGCCAGCAGCCAATTTAGCGATCAGCCCCAGCATTTT	CASSQFSDQPQHF
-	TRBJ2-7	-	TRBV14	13	TGTGCCAGCAGCCCGACAGTGCATCACGAGCAGTACTTC	CASSPTVHHEQYF
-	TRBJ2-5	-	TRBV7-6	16	TGTGCCAGCAGCTTGGAAAGGCAGGCGGGCCAAGAGACCCAGTACTTC	CASSLERQAGQETQYF
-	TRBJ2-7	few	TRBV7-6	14	TGTGCCAGCAGCTTTGCGGCTAGCAACGACGAGCAGTACTTC	CASSFAASNDEQYF
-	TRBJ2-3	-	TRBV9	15	TGTGCCAGCAGCGTAGAACTCCGAGGCACAGATACGCAGTATTTT	CASSVELRGTDTQYF
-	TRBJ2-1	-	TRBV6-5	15	TGTGCCAGCACCCTCCGGAGGCGCTCCTACAATGAGCAGTTCTTC	CASTLRRRSYNEQFF
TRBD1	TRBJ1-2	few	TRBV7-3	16	TGTGCCAGCAGCTCAAGCGGGACAGGGGGCAACTATGGCTACACCTTC	CASSSSGTGGNYGYTF
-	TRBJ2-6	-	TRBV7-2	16	TGTGCCAGCAGCTTAGCGGCGGCAACTGGGGCCAACGTCCTGACTTTC	CASSLAAATGANVLTF
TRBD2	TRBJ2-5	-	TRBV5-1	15	TGCGCCAGCAGCTTTGGGCGGGGGGTCTCAGAGACCCAGTACTTC	CASSFGRGVSETQYF
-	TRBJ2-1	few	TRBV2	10	TGTGCCAGCAGTGACTATGAGCAGTTCTTC	CASSDYEQFF
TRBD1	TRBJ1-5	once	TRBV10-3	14	TGTGCCATCAGCGAACAGGGGGGCAATCAGCCCCAGCATTTT	CAISEQGGNQPQHF